In this sample, the clone carrying this T cell receptor (beta chain) turned up once. This sample is part of a study of technical replicates of blood from a few donors. Trimming removed 5 bases from V and 5 bases from J; junction bases left unmatched: 7. From germline, CDR1 is SGHAT and CDR2 FQNNGV. The CDR3 consists of 15 residues. Generated by immunoSEQ multiplex PCR, the TCRdb table keeps only in-frame clones and is missing some. The sample has 55,000 to 60,000 clones; roughly 95% are singletons. Source material: PBMCs. The V gene is TRBV11-2, the J gene TRBJ2-7; TRBD2 matches 12 bases. This sequence was found in a human donor in good health. Some clones in this sample may be carry-over from other donors' samples. This chain's CDR3 is CASSHLAGGPNEQYF. DNA of the CDR3: TGTGCCAGCAGCCACCTAGCGGGAGGGCCAAACGAGCAGTACTTC.